This T cell receptor beta chain was captured in a study of blood T cells in healthy people across ages. Primers used in a second PCR of roughly 6 to 11 cycles were a sample-barcoded 5' primer and a J-beta primer mix. MiXCR, run by TCRdb on the 5' RACE reads, gives a single entry per CDR3 protein. The sample consists of hundreds of thousands of distinct CDR3 sequences, approximately 50% of them appearing once. Trimming took off 3 bases at V and 4 bases at J, with 12 bases between the two ends. CDR3 size: 13 residues. From germline, CDR1 is SQVTM and CDR2 ANQGSEA. Sequencing was done on a sample of blood. The origin of this receptor is a woman aged 55-69 years in good health. The chain has TRBV29-1 and TRBJ1-2; D remains unclear. The CDR3 spells CSVESPQPYGYTF. The CDR3 DNA sequence: TGCAGCGTTGAGAGCCCACAGCCCTATGGCTACACCTTC.